The 4 T cell receptor beta chains given below trace back to one sample, sequenced in a study of CXCR3-negative and CXCR3-positive naive CD8 T cells. Study conclusions and caveats: TRB CDR3 hydrophobicity was greater in CXCR3-positive naive cells than in CXCR3-negative naive cells.

Antigen specificity for these receptors is unknown. The authors made the TRB cDNA libraries by 5' RACE using UMI labels. One entry per CDR3 protein, without DNA, is what TCRdb gives after re-calling the 5' RACE reads. Its table records about 120,000 distinct CDR3 sequences. The sequenced sample consisted of naive CXCR3+ CD8+ T cells from blood. Subset in this sample: CD45RO-CCR7+CD27+CD95- naive CD8+ T cells expressing CXCR3 (TNR3+). These receptors came from a human donor in good health. Some clones in this sample may be carry-over from other donors' samples.

The CDR3 loop reads CASSHASGGIDEQYF. This chain links TRBV14 with TRBJ2-7; TCRdb indicates TRBD2, and absent DNA this call remains unverified. Germline loops: CDR1 SGHDN, CDR2 FVKESK. CDR3 size: 15 residues.

The rearrangement joins TRBV6-5 to TRBJ2-5. The CDR3 sequence is 12 residues long. Germline values: CDR1 MNHEY, CDR2 SVGAGI. The CDR3 is CASSDLGWAQYF.

The genes are TRBV7-2 and TRBJ1-5; the TRBD1 assignment by TCRdb is unverifiable without DNA. The CDR3 contains 15 residues. Germline V gene data show CDR1 as SGHTA and CDR2 as FQGNSA. CDR3 sequence: CASSPGQALGQPQHF. The whole variable domain, filled in from reference TRBV7-2 and TRBJ1-5, reads GAGVSQSPSNKVTEKGKDVELRCDPISGHTALYWYRQSLGQGLEFLIYFQGNSAPDKSGLPSDRFSAERTGGSVSTLTIQRTQQEDSAVYLCASSPGQALGQPQHFGDGTRLSIL.

The chain links TRBV6-2 or TRBV6-3 to TRBJ2-7. Germline V gene lookup returns CDR1 MNHEY and CDR2 SVGEGT. The CDR3 is made up of 12 amino acids. This CDR3 is CASSYSTYEQYF.